The next 9 T cell receptor beta chains were all read from a single sample in a study of blood T cell repertoires in COVID-19. Profiling relied on immunoSEQ multiplex PCR, and the TCRdb table lists in-frame clones only, not all of them. Of some 120,000 clones in the sample, more than 60% are singletons; the top ten hold roughly 2.2%. The sample was peripheral blood. The receptors come from an older woman with acute or convalescent COVID-19.

The chain is built from TRBV4-3 and TRBJ1-6; TRBD1 matches 7 bases. Germline V gives CDR1 LGHNA, CDR2 YSLEER. This CDR3 comprises 16 residues. Losses at the gene ends were 4 bases for V and 5 bases for J; bases not matched to a gene: 8. Here the CDR3 DNA reads TGCGCCAGCAGCCGCAATACCAGGGGGAATAATTCACCCCTCCACTTT. It is translated as CASSRNTRGNNSPLHF.

DNA of the CDR3: TGTGCCAGCAGCTCAGCGGGACAGAACACCGGGGAGCTGTTTTTT. Amino acids: CASSSAGQNTGELFF. The V and J genes are TRBV28 and TRBJ2-2, with a tentative D call TRBD2 (7 bases). This CDR3 spans 15 amino acids. Germline V CDR1 and CDR2: MDHEN, SYDVKM. Between the trimmed V and J ends, which lost 6 bases and 1 base, there was a span of 12 bases.

V usage is TRBV5-1 and J usage is TRBJ2-7; 11 nucleotides line up with TRBD2. Trimming cost V 4 bases and J 2 bases; bases outside gene matches: 2. The CDR3 length is 14 residues. Germline V lookup: CDR1 SGHRS, CDR2 YFSETQ. The CDR3 here is CASSPSGGTYEQYF. CDR3 DNA sequence: TGCGCCAGCAGCCCTAGCGGGGGGACCTACGAGCAGTACTTC.

The rearrangement uses TRBV5-1 and TRBJ2-5; D perhaps matches TRBD1 (5 bases). The CDR3 consists of 14 residues. Trimming removed 0 bases at V and 5 bases at J, with 11 bases between. Per the germline V gene, CDR1 is SGHRS and CDR2 is YFSETQ. The CDR3 loop is CASSLGQQQETQYF. The DNA for the CDR3 is TGCGCCAGCAGCTTGGGACAGCAACAGGAGACCCAGTACTTC.

There are a few counts of this clone. The junction differs from germline at one of its ends, possibly a read error. The chain links TRBV6-5 to TRBJ2-7, with D hard to call. CDR3 length: 10 amino acids. Germline assignment: CDR1 MNHEY and CDR2 SVGAGI. This CDR3 is CASRYYEQYF. Here the CDR3 DNA reads TGTGCCAGCAGGTACTACGAGCAGTACTTC.

This clone was observed a handful of times. The chain uses TRBV24-1 and TRBJ2-1; 10 bases line up with TRBD2. After removal of 5 bases from V and 0 bases from J, the junction contained 6 bases not matched to a gene. This CDR3 spans 17 amino acids. CDR1 is KGHDR, CDR2 SFDVKD, per germline. CDR3 residues: CATSGGLADSSYNEQFF. The CDR3 DNA follows: TGTGCCACCAGTGGCGGACTAGCGGACAGCTCCTACAATGAGCAGTTCTTC.

This CDR3 is CASSVGAGTEAFF. The DNA of the CDR3 is TGTGCCAGCAGCGTAGGAGCCGGCACTGAAGCTTTCTTT. The chain uses TRBV9 and TRBJ1-1; D not resolved. Trimming removed 0 bases from V and 4 bases from J, with 7 bases in between. The germline V gene has CDR1 SGDLS and CDR2 YYNGEE. The CDR3 has 13 amino acids.

This chain connects TRBV6-5 to TRBJ1-2, with D uncertain. Germline loops: CDR1 MNHEY, CDR2 SVGAGI. V was pared by 8 bases and J by 9 bases, with 13 bases between. The CDR3 runs to 11 residues. The CDR3 is CASGSRVRYTF. Here the CDR3 DNA reads TGTGCCAGCGGATCCCGGGTCCGCTACACCTTC.

This clone showed up just once. The chain carries TRBV6-1 and TRBJ1-5; D gene uncertain. The germline V gene encodes CDR1 MNHNS and CDR2 SASEGT. CDR3 length: 14 residues. Trimming pared 0 bases from V and 6 bases from J, leaving 9 bases between. The CDR3 DNA is TGTGCCAGCAGTGAAGCAGGGAGGAGTCAGCCCCAGCATTTT. Translation: CASSEAGRSQPQHF.